What follows are 2 T cell receptor beta chains derived from one specimen sequenced in a study of CD8+ T cells in alopecia areata. Following RNA extraction, reverse transcription yielded cDNA that acted as the sequencing template. Generated by immunoSEQ multiplex PCR, the TCRdb table keeps only in-frame clones and is missing some. The sample includes 150,000 to 200,000 clones, around 64% seen only once; the top ten take approximately 10%. The material was CD8+ T cells sorted from blood, obtained at week 0. These receptors were collected from a human donor with alopecia areata.

This rearrangement joins TRBV6-1 to TRBJ2-7; 8 positions agree with TRBD1. The trim removed 1 base at V and 2 bases at J, leaving 4 bases unmatched. The germline gives CDR1 MNHNS, CDR2 SASEGT. The length of the CDR3 is 15 residues. DNA of the CDR3: TGTGCCAGCAGTGAAGGTAGGACAGGGACCTACGAGCAGTACTTC. Its protein is CASSEGRTGTYEQYF.

CDR3 sequence: CASTQGGEQYF. The DNA for the CDR3 is TGTGCCAGTACCCAAGGCGGCGAGCAGTACTTC. The chain employs TRBV19 and TRBJ2-7, with unresolved D. Germline CDR1 reads LNHDA; CDR2 reads SQIVND (reference sequence). This CDR3 is built from 11 residues. V dropped 7 bases and J dropped 6 bases, with 10 bases sitting between them. Complete variable domain (other parts from reference TRBV19 and TRBJ2-7): DGGITQSPKYLFRKEGQNVTLSCEQNLNHDAMYWYRQDPGQGLRLIYYSQIVNDFQKGDIAEGYSVSREKKESFPLTVTSAQKNPTAFYLCASTQGGEQYFGPGTRLTVT.